There are a few counts of the clone carrying this T cell receptor beta chain. Antigen: not known. V was clipped by 3 bases and J by 0 bases, with 8 bases between them. Per the germline V gene, CDR1 is SGHTA and CDR2 is FQGNSA. The CDR3 has 15 amino acids. Constant-segment primers served in 5'RACE that generated TCR alpha and TCR beta cDNA libraries bearing sample barcodes and UMIs. One entry per CDR3 protein results from TCRdb running MiXCR on the 5' RACE reads. The data contain roughly 550,000 distinct CDR3 sequences, about 20% of them singletons. These data originate in a study of T-cell memory formation after mild COVID-19. Study summary: For the most part, TCR clusters were specific to one donor.

General study points: Pre-infection memory showed some responding clones, and this suggested that cross-reactive memory joined. Among contracting clones, CD4+ were mainly CM/EM and CD8+ enriched in EMRA.

The sequencing sample was made of PBMCs or a T cell subset sorted from them (not recorded which). The chain links TRBV7-2 to TRBJ2-2; D uncertain. This clonotype was sampled from an adult woman who had mild COVID-19 (a few samples of this study predate the infection). Cell type and time point are not known. The CDR3: CASSLTDPNTGELFF. CDR3 DNA: TGTGCCAGCAGCTTGACTGATCCGAACACCGGGGAGCTGTTTTTT.